The 8 T cell receptor beta chains in this list originate from one sample, sequenced in a study of PD-1 blockade in classical Hodgkin lymphoma. Repertoires were generated with immunoSEQ multiplex PCR, while TCRdb's copy carries only in-frame clones and drops some. The table shows about 94,000 clones, with approximately 94% occurring only once. Time point meaning: cycle 4 day 1 (C4D1), after 5 to 7 weeks of nivolumab. All patients relapsed after autologous stem cell transplantation, and brentuximab vedotin exposure varied. This material consisted of peripheral blood mononuclear cells (PBMCs), taken before the fourth cycle of nivolumab. These receptors originate from a human donor with classical Hodgkin lymphoma.

This rearrangement joins TRBV11-3 to TRBJ2-7; the match to TRBD1 covers 8 bases. Germline V gives CDR1 SGHNT, CDR2 YENEEA. Trimming cost V 2 bases and J 2 bases; bases outside gene matches: 5. The CDR3 is 15 residues long. The CDR3 sequence: CASSLSGTGPYEQYF. The CDR3 region has the DNA TGTGCCAGCAGCTTATCCGGGACAGGACCCTACGAGCAGTACTTC.

The rearrangement joins TRBV19 to TRBJ1-2; D possibly corresponds to TRBD1 (5 bases). The V gene's germline CDR1 is LNHDA and CDR2 SQIVND (reference sequence). The germline V and J ends were trimmed by 6 bases and 9 bases, with 20 bases remaining between them. The CDR3 is 14 residues long. CDR3 in DNA: TGTGCCAGTAGGTTAGGTACAGGACGGGCGAGCTACACCTTC. As protein: CASRLGTGRASYTF.

The chain uses TRBV21-1 and TRBJ1-1; TRBD1 was called by the table and not checked on the DNA. TRBV21-1 constitutes a pseudogene. This CDR3 region has 18 residues. The CDR3 DNA is TGTGCCAGCAGCAAAGGCCTCCAAGGGGTCGAGGAAAACACTGAAGCTTTCTTT. It yields the protein CASSKGLQGVEENTEAFF.

The chain carries TRBV28 and TRBJ2-5, with 8 nucleotides matching TRBD1. CDR1 and CDR2 (germline): MDHEN, SYDVKM. The CDR3 runs 15 residues. V shed 4 bases and J 4 bases; nucleotides not matched to a gene: 8. The CDR3 protein is CASSSPLQGGETQYF. The CDR3 bases are TGTGCCAGCAGTTCCCCCCTACAGGGGGGAGAGACCCAGTACTTC.

The V and J genes are TRBV30 and TRBJ1-2; 8 nucleotides agree with TRBD1. V shed 2 bases, J shed 8 bases, and the junction held 10 bases outside the gene matches. Looked up from germline, CDR1 is GTSNPN and CDR2 is SVGIG (reference sequence). CDR3 size: 14 residues. CDR3 residues: CAWSRDRGGRGYTF. The DNA of the CDR3 is TGTGCCTGGAGTAGAGACAGGGGCGGTCGCGGCTACACCTTC.

V usage is TRBV9 and J usage is TRBJ2-3; maybe TRBD2 (5 bases). The V end was cut by 4 bases, the J end by 6 bases, with 18 bases between. Germline CDR1 SGDLS, CDR2 YYNGEE. This CDR3 has 15 amino acids. The CDR3 DNA follows: TGTGCCAGCAGCCCTCAGGACGCGGGCGGCGATACGCAGTATTTT. Translated, it gives CASSPQDAGGDTQYF.

CDR3 DNA sequence: TGTGCCAGCAAATCGACGGGACAGGGGGTTCGGGGGGCCAATCAGCCCCAGCATTTT. Translation: CASKSTGQGVRGANQPQHF. The chain carries TRBV2 and TRBJ1-5, with TRBD1 identical over 11 bases. Trimming at V came to 7 bases and at J to 3 bases, leaving 17 bases not matched to a gene. Germline loops: CDR1 SNHLY, CDR2 FYNNEI. There are 19 residues in the CDR3.

This sequence joins TRBV7-9 and TRBJ2-2; no firm D call. In germline, CDR1 is SEHNR, CDR2 FQNEAQ (reference sequence). V lost 3 bases, J lost 1 base, and 6 bases lay in between. This CDR3 spans 14 amino acids. DNA for the CDR3: TGTGCCAGCAGCTTTGAATGGAACACCGGGGAGCTGTTTTTT. Encoded protein: CASSFEWNTGELFF.